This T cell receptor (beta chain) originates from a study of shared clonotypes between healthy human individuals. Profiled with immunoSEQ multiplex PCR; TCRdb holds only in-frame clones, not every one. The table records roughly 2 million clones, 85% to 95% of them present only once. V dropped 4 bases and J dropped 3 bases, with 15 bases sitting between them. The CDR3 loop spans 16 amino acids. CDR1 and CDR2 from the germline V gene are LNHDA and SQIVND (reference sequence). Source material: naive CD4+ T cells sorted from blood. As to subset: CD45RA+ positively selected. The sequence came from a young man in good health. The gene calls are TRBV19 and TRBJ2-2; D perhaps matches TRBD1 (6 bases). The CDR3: CASSSMRQGYTGELFF. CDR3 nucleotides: TGTGCCAGTAGTAGTATGAGGCAGGGGTACACCGGGGAGCTGTTTTTT.